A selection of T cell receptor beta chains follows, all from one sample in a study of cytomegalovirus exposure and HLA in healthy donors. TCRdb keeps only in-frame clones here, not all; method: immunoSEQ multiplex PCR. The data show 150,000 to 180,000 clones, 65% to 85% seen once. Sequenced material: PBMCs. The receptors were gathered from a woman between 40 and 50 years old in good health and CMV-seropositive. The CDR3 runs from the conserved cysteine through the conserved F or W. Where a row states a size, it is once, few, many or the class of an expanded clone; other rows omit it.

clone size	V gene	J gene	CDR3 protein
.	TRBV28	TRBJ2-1	CASSFLGAGGKNEQFF
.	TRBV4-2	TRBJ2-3	CASSPLPGGASTDTQYF
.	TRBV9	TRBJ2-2	CASSGLARRSGELFF
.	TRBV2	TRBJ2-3	CASVRGHSDTQYF
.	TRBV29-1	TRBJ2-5	CSVVGVIVKETQYF
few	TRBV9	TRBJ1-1	CASSAEGNTEAFF
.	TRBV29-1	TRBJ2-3	CSADLPDRATDTQYF
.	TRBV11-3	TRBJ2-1	CASSPRGGTEGNEQFF
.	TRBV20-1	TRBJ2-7	CSARATYEQYF
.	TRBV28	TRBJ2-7	CASSLRSGTGGNEQYF
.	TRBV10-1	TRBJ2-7	CASSDGTGFYEQYF
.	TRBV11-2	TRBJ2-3	CASSWISGDTQYF
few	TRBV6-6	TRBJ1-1	CATRDSHSNTEAFF
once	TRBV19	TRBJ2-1	CASSRTSGLPTDYNEQFF
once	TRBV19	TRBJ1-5	CASSGGQNNQPQHF
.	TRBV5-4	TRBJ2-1	CASSLQGGTYNEQFF
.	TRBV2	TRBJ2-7	CASRALQVSYEQYF
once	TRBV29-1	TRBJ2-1	CSVDLWRGTYNEQFF
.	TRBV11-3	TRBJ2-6	CASSPGQGAGANVLTF
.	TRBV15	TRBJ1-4	CATSALSRTGREKLFF
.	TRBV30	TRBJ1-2	CAWSSGQGNYGYTF
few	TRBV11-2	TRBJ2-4	CASSQTGVRNIQYF
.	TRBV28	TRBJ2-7	CASSLGLAGDEQYF
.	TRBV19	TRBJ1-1	CASSGRGNTEAFF
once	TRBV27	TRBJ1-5	CASSYSIGVNQPQHF
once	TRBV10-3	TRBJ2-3	CAISGIAELTDTQYF
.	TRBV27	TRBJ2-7	CASSQTHPLAGVSGEQYF
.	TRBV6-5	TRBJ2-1	CASSYSASRLPNEQFF
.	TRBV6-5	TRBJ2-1	CASSYVSPSGYNEQFF
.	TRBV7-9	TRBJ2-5	CASSLGAGTRGETQYF
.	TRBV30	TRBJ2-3	CAWSLGSSGRWMETDTQYF
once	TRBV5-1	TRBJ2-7	CASSLAGTSGMRSSYEQYF
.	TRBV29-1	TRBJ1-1	CSVIFGRGTEAFF
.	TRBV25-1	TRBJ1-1	CASSEYGWRDTEAFF
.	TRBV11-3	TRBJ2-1	CASSSDNEQFF
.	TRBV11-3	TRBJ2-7	CASSAGLAGYEQYF
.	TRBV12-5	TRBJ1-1	CASGLDWAGGGNTEAFF
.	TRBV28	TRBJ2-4	CASKKIISWGLAKNIQYF
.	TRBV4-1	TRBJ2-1	CASRDSGTSGFYNEQFF
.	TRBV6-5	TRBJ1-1	CASSYSGGNAEAFF
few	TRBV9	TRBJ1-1	CASSVSGSTEAFF
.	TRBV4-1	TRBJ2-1	CASSQDVTRLAGAVEQFF
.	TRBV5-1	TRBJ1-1	CASSSIQGARNTEAFF
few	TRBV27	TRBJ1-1	CASSTRGRGGPNTEAFF
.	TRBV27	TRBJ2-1	CASRLAGGPGDEQFF
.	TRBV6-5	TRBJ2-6	CASANQGRGANVLTF
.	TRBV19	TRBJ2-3	CASRAGTGLGTDTQYF
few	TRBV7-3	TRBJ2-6	CASSLGAAGANVLTF
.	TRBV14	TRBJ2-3	CASSQSPYGPHTDTQYF